The 29 T cell receptor beta chains below all came from one sample that was sequenced in a study of T cells in Graves' hyperthyroidism and ophthalmopathy. TCR beta CDR3 region amplification was performed from RNA transcripts. Using the HTBI primer set, a first-round RT-PCR was run on the TCR CDR3. TCRdb reanalysed the multiplex PCR reads using MiXCR and keeps one entry per CDR3 protein. The sample has around 500,000 distinct CDR3 sequences; 13% to 15% are singletons. The sample comprised blood. Receptors originate from a woman between 18 and 30 years old with Graves' hyperthyroidism.

The chain carries TRBV12-3 or TRBV12-4 and TRBJ2-5; 15 nucleotides align to TRBD2. The CDR3 is 17 residues long. V trimming: 6 bases; J trimming: 5 bases; junction bases outside the gene matches: 10. CDR3 sequence reads: CASSLGLAGGTHETQYF. CDR3 in DNA: TGTGCCAGCAGCCTGGGACTAGCGGGAGGTACGCACGAGACCCAGTACTTC.

The rearrangement joins TRBV6-1 to TRBJ1-2; 8 nucleotides agree with TRBD1. CDR1 and CDR2 (germline): MNHNS, SASEGT. The CDR3 runs to 14 residues. V dropped 6 bases and J dropped 5; count of bases not matched to a gene: 8. CDR3 residues: CASRKDRDWYGYTF. CDR3 DNA sequence: TGTGCCAGCAGGAAGGACAGGGACTGGTATGGCTACACCTTC.

This clonotype was recorded at least ten times. The V and J genes are TRBV27 and TRBJ2-6; D is unresolved. Trimming shortened V by 5 bases and J by 0 bases, and 11 bases separated the two germline ends. The CDR3 has 16 residues. From germline, CDR1 is MNHEY and CDR2 SMNVEV (reference sequence). DNA for the CDR3: TGTGCCAGCAGTCAACCCGTGATCTCTGGGGCCAACGTCCTGACTTTC. This codes for CASSQPVISGANVLTF.

The DNA of the CDR3 is TGCAGTGCTAAGGGGCCAAACGAAGGCAATCAGCCCCAGCATTTT. Encoded protein: CSAKGPNEGNQPQHF. The chain combines TRBV20-1 with TRBJ1-5; a possible D gene is TRBD1 (5 bases). Trimming stripped 4 bases from V and 2 bases from J, with 15 bases between. From germline, CDR1 is DFQATT and CDR2 SNEGSKA (reference sequence). CDR3 length: 15 amino acids.

The chain is built from TRBV6-1 and TRBJ1-1, with 9 bases matching TRBD1. V shed 4 bases, J shed 5 bases, and the junction held 5 bases outside the gene matches. The germline V gene encodes CDR1 MNHNS and CDR2 SASEGT. The CDR3 is made up of 14 amino acids. The CDR3 DNA is TGTGCCAGCAGTGTGGGACAGGGCGGAACTGAAGCTTTCTTT. Encoded protein: CASSVGQGGTEAFF.

This clonotype was seen repeatedly, ten times or more. This sequence joins TRBV19 and TRBJ2-1, with a possible D match to TRBD2 (6 bases). CDR3 length: 17 residues. CDR1 and CDR2 (germline): LNHDA, SQIVND (reference sequence). V was cut by 3 bases and J by 0 bases, with 15 bases left in between. Written as DNA, the CDR3 is TGTGCCAGTAGTATGTTAGCGGAGGGAAGCTCCTACAATGAGCAGTTCTTC. Residues: CASSMLAEGSSYNEQFF.

This clonotype appeared a few times. A much more abundant neighbour one base away suggests this may be a read error. The V call is TRBV30, the J call TRBJ2-7; D unclear. This CDR3 contains 14 residues. Germline V gene sequence: CDR1 GTSNPN, CDR2 SVGIG (reference sequence). CDR3 protein: CVWSVPYPEDEQYF. The CDR3 DNA follows: TGTGTCTGGAGTGTACCCTACCCAGAGGACGAGCAGTACTTC.

This clonotype showed up just a few times. This chain uses TRBV7-2 with TRBJ1-5; no clear D. Germline V gives CDR1 SGHTA, CDR2 FQGNSA. Trimming pared 3 bases from V and 0 bases from J, leaving 9 bases between. The CDR3 is 15 residues long. CDR3 protein: CASSLKRVSNQPQHF. Here the CDR3 DNA reads TGTGCCAGCAGCTTGAAGAGGGTTAGCAATCAGCCCCAGCATTTT.

This clonotype was counted a few times. At one end the junction does not follow the germline gene, possibly because of a read error. CDR3 in amino acids: CATGPPGTGEHNGQFF. CDR3 coding DNA: TGTGCCACGGGGCCCCCTGGGACAGGGGAGCACAATGGGCAGTTCTTC. V is TRBV28 and J is TRBJ2-1, with TRBD1 identical over 10 bases. From germline, CDR1 is MDHEN and CDR2 SYDVKM. The CDR3 length is 16 residues.

The sample holds many counts of this clonotype. The chain recombines TRBV6-1 with TRBJ2-7; no clear D gene. This CDR3 has 15 residues. The V and J ends lost 4 bases and 4 bases respectively, with 17 bases between them. In germline, CDR1 is MNHNS, CDR2 SASEGT. CDR3 region: CASSGAPTRQYEQYF. The CDR3, as DNA: TGTGCCAGCAGTGGAGCGCCAACGCGCCAGTACGAGCAGTACTTC.

At least ten counts were recorded for this clonotype. At one boundary the junction diverges from the germline segment, which might be a read error. J is TRBJ2-3 and V is TRBV6-1, with D perhaps TRBD2 (5 bases). Germline CDR1 MNHNS, CDR2 SASEGT. There are 14 residues in the CDR3. The CDR3 spells CASTEAASTDTQYF. The CDR3, as DNA: TGTGCCAGCACTGAAGCGGCTAGCACAGATACGCAGTATTTT.

The chain combines TRBV9 with TRBJ2-1, with D uncertain. V lost 2 bases to trimming and J lost 8 bases, with 14 bases between them. The CDR3 loop spans 14 amino acids. Germline V lookup: CDR1 SGDLS, CDR2 YYNGEE. The CDR3 DNA follows: TGTGCCAGCAGCGTTAGTCCTAGGTTGGATGAGCAGTTCTTC. It translates to CASSVSPRLDEQFF.

This chain links TRBV6-2 or TRBV6-3 with TRBJ1-5, with 7 bases lining up with TRBD1. J lost 0 bases, V lost 5 bases, and 4 bases had no gene match. Germline V lookup: CDR1 MNHEY, CDR2 SVGEGT. CDR3 length: 15 residues. CDR3 protein: CASSGRQGSNQPQHF. CDR3 DNA: TGTGCCAGCAGTGGCCGACAGGGTAGCAATCAGCCCCAGCATTTT.

This sequence joins TRBV4-1 and TRBJ2-1; no reliable D call. The length of the CDR3 is 14 residues. The germline V gene has CDR1 MGHRA and CDR2 YSYEKL. V gave up 0 bases and J gave up 10 bases, with 13 bases separating them. The CDR3 spells CASSQDNLPGEQFF. In DNA, the CDR3 is TGCGCCAGCAGCCAAGATAATCTGCCCGGGGAGCAGTTCTTC.

There are a few counts of this clonotype. The chain combines TRBV19 with TRBJ2-1; 8 nucleotides align to TRBD1. Germline V gene sequence: CDR1 LNHDA, CDR2 SQIVND (reference sequence). V was pared by 10 bases and J by 9 bases, with 17 bases of the junction left unmatched. The CDR3 runs to 15 residues. CDR3 coding DNA: TGTGCCACCCGAACCAGGGGGCGACGGTTGGGTGAGCAGTTCTTC. Its protein product is CATRTRGRRLGEQFF.

This clonotype was seen repeatedly, ten times or more. The chain carries TRBV18 and TRBJ2-7; 7 bases are shared with TRBD2. Germline-derived CDR1 and CDR2 are KGHSH and LQKENI. Losses at the gene ends were 2 bases for V and 6 bases for J; bases not matched to a gene: 10. The CDR3 extends over 15 amino acids. Here the CDR3 DNA reads TGTGCCAGCTCACCAGGGGGGGTCCGAGCCGGCGAGCAGTACTTC. Its protein is CASSPGGVRAGEQYF.

This clonotype was seen at least ten times. V gene TRBV19 combines with J gene TRBJ2-1, with TRBD1 as a possible D gene (6 bases). The germline V gene has CDR1 LNHDA and CDR2 SQIVND (reference sequence). Trimming pared 5 bases from V and 0 bases from J, leaving 23 bases between. CDR3 length equals 19 residues. This CDR3 reads CASSSRGTRLGNSYNEQFF. In DNA, the CDR3 is TGTGCCAGTAGTTCGAGGGGGACCCGACTTGGTAACTCCTACAATGAGCAGTTCTTC.

This clonotype was seen repeatedly, ten times or more. The V and J genes are TRBV12-5 and TRBJ2-5; 7 bases are a match to TRBD1. Trimming cost V 1 base and J 1 base; bases outside gene matches: 0. The CDR3 is made up of 14 amino acids. The germline V gene has CDR1 LGHNT and CDR2 FRNRAP. The CDR3 nucleotides read TGTGCTAGTGGTTTGGGACAGGGCCAAGAGACCCAGTACTTC. Protein product: CASGLGQGQETQYF.

V usage is TRBV6-1 and J usage is TRBJ2-3; 9 bases are a match to TRBD2. CDR1 is MNHNS and CDR2 is SASEGT in the germline V gene. The trim removed 6 bases at V and 3 bases at J, leaving 4 bases unmatched. The CDR3 spans 14 residues. The CDR3 region is CASRPGLATDTQYF. The CDR3, as DNA: TGTGCCAGCAGGCCGGGACTAGCAACAGATACGCAGTATTTT.

Ten or more counts support this clonotype. The rearrangement uses TRBV20-1 and TRBJ2-5; 9 positions agree with TRBD2. J lost 5 bases, V lost 5 bases, and 9 bases had no gene match. CDR1 and CDR2 from the germline V gene are DFQATT and SNEGSKA (reference sequence). The CDR3 consists of 14 residues. CDR3 nucleotides: TGCAGTGCTGCCCTTAGCGGGAGAGACGAGACCCAGTACTTC. Its protein product is CSAALSGRDETQYF.

The chain links TRBV5-4 to TRBJ1-2; 7 nucleotides agree with TRBD1. Trimming removed 1 base from V and 0 bases from J; junction bases left unmatched: 6. From germline, CDR1 is SGHNT and CDR2 YYREEE (reference sequence). This CDR3 has 16 amino acids. CDR3 sequence reads: CASSLQGGTANYGYTF. For the CDR3, the DNA is TGTGCCAGCAGCTTGCAGGGGGGGACAGCTAACTATGGCTACACCTTC.

This clonotype turned up a few times. J is TRBJ2-5 and V is TRBV6-1, with TRBD2 matching over 12 bases. The CDR3 is 14 amino acids. V lost 11 bases, J lost 3 bases, and 7 bases stayed unmatched. CDR1 is MNHNS, CDR2 SASEGT, per germline. The CDR3 is CACTRLAGEETQYF. In nucleotides, the CDR3 is TGTGCCTGCACCAGACTAGCGGGGGAAGAGACCCAGTACTTC.

As for this clonotype: A much larger clone is a single base away; this may be a read error. V and J are TRBV9 and TRBJ2-3, with D possibly matching TRBD2 (5 bases). CDR1 and CDR2 (germline): SGDLS, YYNGEE. Deletions cut 1 base from V and 1 base from J, with 10 bases between. There are 15 residues in the CDR3. The CDR3 DNA is TGTGCCAGCAGCGTACCTTTCGGGGGCACAGATACGCAGTATTTT. As protein: CASSVPFGGTDTQYF.

This clonotype was counted at least ten times. The CDR3 spells CASSQVISDTQYF. CDR3 DNA: TGTGCCAGCAGCCAAGTAATCTCAGATACGCAGTATTTT. The chain couples TRBV14 to TRBJ2-3; D gene unclear. The length of the CDR3 is 13 residues. V was clipped by 1 base and J by 4 bases, with 6 bases between them. CDR1 is SGHDN, CDR2 FVKESK, per germline.

This clonotype came up many times. The gene calls are TRBV7-9 and TRBJ2-1; D gene unclear. V was pared by 1 base and J by 8 bases, with 6 bases between. The germline gives CDR1 SEHNR, CDR2 FQNEAQ (reference sequence). The CDR3 is 12 residues long. The CDR3 sequence is CASSLESDEQFF. For the CDR3, the DNA is TGTGCCAGCAGCTTAGAATCGGATGAGCAGTTCTTC.

CDR3 bases: TGCGCCAGCAGCCAAGAAGGCGGCGCTTTCTTT. Translated, it gives CASSQEGGAFF. The chain links TRBV4-1 to TRBJ1-1; D remains ambiguous. This CDR3 spans 11 amino acids. In germline, CDR1 is MGHRA, CDR2 YSYEKL. V lost 0 bases and J 11 bases, leaving 7 bases between the germline ends.

V gene TRBV6-1 combines with J gene TRBJ1-1; a weak D match, TRBD1 (5 bases). The CDR3 sequence is 14 residues long. The V gene's germline CDR1 is MNHNS and CDR2 SASEGT. V was clipped by 9 bases and J by 6 bases, with 20 bases between them. DNA of the CDR3: TGTGCCAGTGGTTTGACAGTTTCGTACGCTGAAGCTTTCTTT. Translating it yields CASGLTVSYAEAFF.

This chain joins TRBV5-1 and TRBJ2-2, with 8 bases aligning to TRBD1. CDR1 is SGHRS and CDR2 is YFSETQ in the germline V gene. J lost 7 bases, V lost 1 base, and 6 bases had no gene match. This CDR3 contains 15 residues. The DNA for the CDR3 is TGCGCCAGCAGCTTGAACCAGGGGGCCGGCGGGGAGCTGTTTTTT. Its translation is CASSLNQGAGGELFF. Combining the CDR3 with reference TRBV5-1 and TRBJ2-2 gives the whole variable domain KAGVTQTPRYLIKTRGQQVTLSCSPISGHRSVSWYQQTPGQGLQFLFEYFSETQRNKGNFPGRFSGRQFSNSRSEMNVSTLELGDSALYLCASSLNQGAGGELFFGEGSRLTVL.

The V gene is TRBV11-2, the J gene TRBJ2-5; 11 positions agree with TRBD1. With 5 bases clipped from V and 0 bases from J, the junction kept 5 bases outside the gene matches. In germline, CDR1 is SGHAT, CDR2 FQNNGV. CDR3 size: 16 residues. The CDR3 here is CASSHWDRGDQETQYF. The CDR3 DNA is TGTGCCAGCAGCCACTGGGACAGGGGGGACCAAGAGACCCAGTACTTC.